This T cell receptor (beta chain) came from a study of blood T cell repertoires in COVID-19. Study-wide context: The study drew acute and convalescent COVID-19 samples from the United States, Italy and Spain.

Enrollment of patients from Seattle took place during active infection, with longitudinal follow-up. This table comes from immunoSEQ multiplex PCR, and its TCRdb copy is limited to in-frame clones, with some not included. The table lists under 200,000 clones, 86% of them singletons. CDR3 size: 13 residues. The germline gives CDR1 MDHEN, CDR2 SYDVKM. V was cut by 3 bases and J by 7 bases, with 12 bases left in between. The origin of this receptor is a woman aged 55 to 70 with COVID-19, enrolled during active disease. The sample comprised peripheral blood. The gene calls are TRBV28 and TRBJ1-1, with D maybe TRBD1 (5 bases). The CDR3: CASSFVGVVEAFF. CDR3 bases: TGTGCCAGCAGTTTCGTAGGGGTAGTTGAAGCTTTCTTT.